Listed below are T cell receptor beta chains from one sample, sequenced in a study of blood T cell repertoires in COVID-19. Assay used: immunoSEQ multiplex PCR; TCRdb lists only in-frame clones, some missing. The data contain 130,000 to 150,000 clones, 88% of them seen just once; the ten biggest clones take up 2% to 2.5%. Material for sequencing was peripheral blood. The origin of the receptors is a human donor in a cohort sampled during active COVID-19. The CDR3 runs from the conserved cysteine through the conserved F or W. Fields, in order: CDR3 protein, CDR3 DNA, D gene, V gene, clone size, J gene. The D gene is left open where the match is weak. Expanded clones get a size class; other rows say once, few or many, or leave the size out.

CASSTGIETQYF | TGTGCCAGCAGCACAGGGATAGAGACCCAGTACTTC | - | TRBV5-4 | - | TRBJ2-5
CASSPRGSGGDEQFF | TGTGCCAGCAGCCCCCGCGGTAGCGGGGGCGATGAGCAGTTCTTC | TRBD2 | TRBV7-6 | once | TRBJ2-1
CATSIRGGITDTQYF | TGTGCCACCTCAATCAGGGGAGGGATCACAGATACGCAGTATTTT | - | TRBV6-6 | - | TRBJ2-3
CASNGLAGSGEQFF | TGTGCCAGCAACGGACTAGCGGGGTCGGGTGAGCAGTTCTTC | TRBD2 | TRBV7-8 | - | TRBJ2-1
CASSSSGGGPRDTQYF | TGTGCCAGCAGCTCCTCAGGCGGGGGGCCGAGAGATACGCAGTATTTT | TRBD2 | TRBV7-2 | - | TRBJ2-3
CASSLDVGDRGPYEQYF | TGTGCCAGCAGTTTAGATGTTGGGGACAGGGGGCCCTACGAGCAGTACTTC | TRBD1 | TRBV28 | - | TRBJ2-7
CASIGDTEAFF | TGTGCCAGTATCGGGGACACTGAAGCTTTCTTT | - | TRBV19 | - | TRBJ1-1
CASKGTGVMNTEAFF | TGCGCCAGCAAAGGGACAGGGGTCATGAACACTGAAGCTTTCTTT | TRBD1 | TRBV10-2 | - | TRBJ1-1
CASRPTGGTNYGYTF | TGTGCCAGCAGGCCTACAGGGGGGACTAACTATGGCTACACCTTC | TRBD1 | TRBV28 | - | TRBJ1-2
CASSQWAADRQETQYF | TGTGCCAGCAGCCAATGGGCAGCGGACCGCCAAGAGACCCAGTACTTC | - | TRBV3-1/TRBV3-2 | - | TRBJ2-5
CSAWTSKQFF | TGCAGTGCTTGGACTTCGAAGCAGTTCTTC | - | TRBV20-1 | - | TRBJ2-1
CASSLGSAGTYEQYF | TGTGCCAGCAGCTTGGGGTCGGCAGGGACCTACGAGCAGTACTTC | - | TRBV5-5 | - | TRBJ2-7
CASSWGAGTGELFF | TGTGCCAGTAGCTGGGGCGCGGGAACCGGGGAGCTGTTTTTT | - | TRBV19 | - | TRBJ2-2
CASSLRLAGVETQYF | TGTGCCAGCAGCTTAAGACTAGCGGGAGTGGAGACCCAGTACTTC | TRBD2 | TRBV7-8 | once | TRBJ2-5
CASSFTGEAEKLFF | TGTGCCAGCAGCTTCACAGGGGAGGCTGAAAAACTGTTTTTT | TRBD1 | TRBV6-6 | - | TRBJ1-4
CASSSGTGDNSPLHF | TGTGCCAGCAGTTCTGGGACAGGGGATAATTCACCCCTCCACTTT | TRBD1 | TRBV28 | - | TRBJ1-6